Below are 18 T cell receptor beta chains sequenced from a single sample in a study of blood T cell repertoires in COVID-19. Generated by immunoSEQ multiplex PCR, the TCRdb table keeps only in-frame clones and is missing some. This sample has fewer than 350,000 clones, with roughly 88% found just once. The source material was PBMCs or T cells enriched from blood (not recorded which). These receptor sequences come from a woman in her thirties or forties with acute COVID-19.

This clone has a single count. The J gene is TRBJ2-1, the V gene TRBV28, with 8 bases that match TRBD2. Germline V gives CDR1 MDHEN, CDR2 SYDVKM. CDR3 length: 12 amino acids. With 6 bases clipped from V and 14 bases from J, the junction kept 9 bases outside the gene matches. In DNA form, the CDR3 reads TGTGCCAGCAGCCTATTAACGGGGGGGGAGTTCTTC. Residues: CASSLLTGGEFF. The complete variable domain, with remaining parts taken from reference TRBV28 and TRBJ2-1, reads DVKVTQSSRYLVKRTGEKVFLECVQDMDHENMFWYRQDPGLGLRLIYFSYDVKMKEKGDIPEGYSVSREKKERFSLILESASTNQTSMYLCASSLLTGGEFFGPGTRLTVL.

This clone was seen once. V usage is TRBV5-1 and J usage is TRBJ2-1; TRBD2 aligns across 14 bases. V was pared by 4 bases and J by 5 bases, with 5 bases of the junction left unmatched. The CDR3 is made up of 16 amino acids. Germline loops: CDR1 SGHRS, CDR2 YFSETQ. Here the CDR3 DNA reads TGCGCCAGCAGCCCCCCGGGACTAGCGGGAGACAATGAGCAGTTCTTC. Translating gives CASSPPGLAGDNEQFF.

The chain links TRBV5-8 to TRBJ2-5, with 14 bases aligning to TRBD2. The CDR3 spans 17 residues. Looked up from germline, CDR1 is SGHTS and CDR2 is YDEGEE. Germline trimming cut 4 bases from V and 1 base from J; bases unmatched to any gene: 6. The CDR3 coding sequence is TGTGCCAGCAGCCCCGGACTAGCGGGGGGCCTCCAAGAGACCCAGTACTTC. Protein product: CASSPGLAGGLQETQYF.

This sequence joins TRBV6-1 and TRBJ1-1; a possible D gene is TRBD1 (5 bases). CDR1 and CDR2 (germline): MNHNS, SASEGT. V lost 3 bases, J lost 1 base, and 12 bases lay in between. CDR3 length equals 15 residues. CDR3 amino acids: CASSEYGGKNTEAFF. CDR3 nucleotide sequence: TGTGCCAGCAGTGAGTACGGGGGGAAGAACACTGAAGCTTTCTTT.

The chain carries TRBV3-1 (or the pseudogene TRBV3-2) and TRBJ1-2; the match to TRBD1 covers 8 bases. This CDR3 has 15 amino acids. The germline CDR1 and CDR2 sequences are LGHDT and YNNKEL (reference sequence). V gave up 7 bases and J gave up 8 bases; unmatched junction bases: 15. Here the CDR3 reads CASTQGAGGLSGYTF. CDR3 sequence (DNA): TGTGCCAGCACCCAGGGGGCAGGGGGCTTGAGCGGCTACACCTTC.

The genes are TRBV5-8 and TRBJ1-5; TRBD1 matches 7 bases. V lost 0 bases to trimming and J lost 8 bases; unmatched junction nucleotides: 2. The CDR3 is 13 amino acids. The germline gives CDR1 SGHTS, CDR2 YDEGEE. For the CDR3, the DNA is TGTGCCAGCAGCTTGGGACAGGGAAAGCCCCAGCATTTT. Residues: CASSLGQGKPQHF.

The chain couples TRBV28 to TRBJ2-3; the D gene is possibly TRBD2 (7 bases). With 2 bases removed from V and 5 bases from J, the gap between germline ends came to 20 bases. CDR3 length equals 17 residues. Per the germline V gene, CDR1 is MDHEN and CDR2 is SYDVKM. In nucleotides, the CDR3 is TGTGCCAGCAGTTTAGTGTCGGGGGGCGGGCCCCGAGATACGCAGTATTTT. Translation gives CASSLVSGGGPRDTQYF.

This clone was picked up one time. This chain connects TRBV14 to TRBJ1-1; a weak D match, TRBD1 (6 bases). Germline V CDR1 and CDR2: SGHDN, FVKESK. The V end was cut by 6 bases, the J end by 6 bases, with 14 bases between. The CDR3 runs to 13 residues. The CDR3 DNA reads as TGTGCCAGCAGTTCACAGGGCTTCGCTGAAGCTTTCTTT. It encodes CASSSQGFAEAFF. Full variable domain (missing parts from reference TRBV14 and TRBJ1-1): EAGVTQFPSHSVIEKGQTVTLRCDPISGHDNLYWYRRVMGKEIKFLLHFVKESKQDESGMPNNRFLAERTGGTYSTLKVQPAELEDSGVYFCASSSQGFAEAFFGQGTRLTVV.

This clone appeared a single time. The chain combines TRBV5-4 with TRBJ2-2, with 11 bases lining up with TRBD2. Germline V lookup: CDR1 SGHNT, CDR2 YYREEE (reference sequence). The CDR3 runs 18 residues. Trimming took 4 bases from V and 2 from J; bases not matched to a gene: 10. CDR3 protein: CASSLNGLAGGNTGELFF. DNA of the CDR3: TGTGCCAGCAGCCTTAATGGTCTAGCGGGGGGAAACACCGGGGAGCTGTTTTTT.

This rearrangement joins TRBV15 to TRBJ2-1; TRBD2 agrees at 7 bases. V dropped 4 bases and J dropped 8; count of bases not matched to a gene: 5. The CDR3 runs to 13 residues. Germline V gene lookup returns CDR1 LNHNV and CDR2 YYDKDF (reference sequence). The CDR3 nucleotides are TGTGCCACCAGCATCGGGAGGCTCGATGAGCAGTTCTTC. The encoded protein is CATSIGRLDEQFF.

The chain uses TRBV13 and TRBJ1-1; 9 bases line up with TRBD1. Germline trimming cut 2 bases from V and 5 bases from J; bases unmatched to any gene: 6. This CDR3 has 15 amino acids. CDR1 is PRHDT, CDR2 FYEKMQ, per germline (reference sequence). The CDR3 DNA is TGTGCCAGCAGCTTACTAGGGACAGGGCGAACTGAAGCTTTCTTT. This translates into CASSLLGTGRTEAFF.

This clone was detected only a few times. V is TRBV18 and J is TRBJ1-2, with D uncertain. Germline loops: CDR1 KGHSH, CDR2 LQKENI. Deletions cut 0 bases from V and 1 base from J, with 12 bases between. The CDR3 is 16 residues long. The CDR3 bases are TGTGCCAGCTCACCACCCGCACAAAACTATAACTATGGCTACACCTTC. This sequence encodes CASSPPAQNYNYGYTF.

The CDR3 DNA follows: TGTGCCAGCAGTTTAAATCTCTACAATGAGCAGTTCTTC. This sequence encodes CASSLNLYNEQFF. The chain uses TRBV28 and TRBJ2-1, with no clear D. Germline V lookup: CDR1 MDHEN, CDR2 SYDVKM. Trimming shortened V by 2 bases and J by 3 bases, and 5 bases separated the two germline ends. There are 13 residues in the CDR3. The variable domain in full, with the rest retrieved from reference TRBV28 and TRBJ2-1, is DVKVTQSSRYLVKRTGEKVFLECVQDMDHENMFWYRQDPGLGLRLIYFSYDVKMKEKGDIPEGYSVSREKKERFSLILESASTNQTSMYLCASSLNLYNEQFFGPGTRLTVL.

This chain uses TRBV6-6 with TRBJ2-1; TRBD2 matches 14 bases. Germline V gene lookup returns CDR1 MNHNY and CDR2 SVGAGI (reference sequence). Germline trimming cut 4 bases from V and 8 bases from J; bases unmatched to any gene: 7. This CDR3 has 16 residues. The CDR3 loop reads CASSSAGTSGSDEQFF. For the CDR3, the DNA is TGTGCCAGCAGTTCGGCCGGGACTAGCGGGAGCGATGAGCAGTTCTTC.

The chain has TRBV7-9 and TRBJ2-3, with TRBD2 identical over 12 bases. CDR3 size: 15 residues. Germline CDR1 and CDR2: SEHNR and FQNEAQ (reference sequence). V trimming: 3 bases; J trimming: 6 bases; junction bases outside the gene matches: 4. CDR3 loop: CASSLTSGRFDTQYF. The CDR3 DNA follows: TGTGCCAGCAGCTTGACTAGCGGGAGATTTGATACGCAGTATTTT.

The chain couples TRBV29-1 to TRBJ2-3, with a tentative D call TRBD1 (6 bases). Germline-derived CDR1 and CDR2 are SQVTM and ANQGSEA. This CDR3 is built from 14 residues. Trimming shortened V by 7 bases and J by 2 bases, and 16 bases separated the two germline ends. For the CDR3, the DNA is TGCAGCGCAGCAACAGGGAGTTTCACAGATACGCAGTATTTT. As protein: CSAATGSFTDTQYF.

The CDR3: CASSVGGTAGNTIYF. CDR3 DNA sequence: TGTGCCAGCAGCGTAGGGGGGACAGCTGGAAACACCATATATTTT. The chain links TRBV9 to TRBJ1-3; 7 bases are a match to TRBD1. V shed 0 bases, J shed 2 bases, and the junction held 2 bases outside the gene matches. The CDR3 extends over 15 amino acids. Per the germline V gene, CDR1 is SGDLS and CDR2 is YYNGEE.

The chain links TRBV4-2 to TRBJ2-7; a possible D gene is TRBD1 (6 bases). The length of the CDR3 is 16 residues. Germline values: CDR1 LGHNA, CDR2 YNFKEQ. Trimming pared 1 base from V and 2 bases from J, leaving 15 bases between. This CDR3 reads CASSQAYTGTTYEQYF. CDR3 sequence (DNA): TGTGCCAGCAGCCAAGCCTATACCGGGACAACCTACGAGCAGTACTTC.